This TCR beta chain was profiled in a study of shared clonotypes between healthy human individuals. Overall study findings and caveats: It was anticipated that sequencing depth would influence how many clonotypes donors shared.

CDR1 is LNHNV and CDR2 is YYDKDF in the germline V gene (reference sequence). The CDR3 length is 14 residues. V shed 1 base and J shed 2 bases, with 6 bases lying between them. The assay used deep level. Using immunoSEQ multiplex PCR, the repertoire was profiled, and TCRdb retains in-frame clones only, with some absent. The repertoire holds 450,000 to 600,000 clones, 79% seen once, with 13% in the top ten. As concerns this clone: Its antigen is unidentified. This CDR3 is also generated by other DNA sequences in the sample.

The V gene is TRBV15, the J gene TRBJ1-5; D unclear. This TCR came from a woman aged 40 to 50 in good health. Some clones in this sample may be carry-over from other donors' samples. Sequences were obtained from PBMCs. The CDR3 loop is CATSRVVGNQPQHF. For the CDR3, the DNA is TGTGCCACCAGCAGAGTCGTAGGCAATCAGCCCCAGCATTTT.